This T cell receptor (beta chain) was captured by sequencing in a study of tumor-infiltrating lymphocytes in glioblastoma multiforme. Study-level points and caveats: Unequal TCR RNA per T cell might skew measured clone sizes.

Of note for this clonotype: Its antigen is as yet unknown.

TCRB libraries came from RNA via three nested multiplex PCR rounds. TCRdb analysed the multiplex PCR reads with MiXCR anew, one entry per CDR3 protein. The data hold nearly 8,500 distinct CDR3 sequences, with around three quarters observed a single time. The CDR3 spans 14 residues. Germline values: CDR1 SQVTM, CDR2 ANQGSEA. The clonotype was recovered from a male donor with glioblastoma. This chain connects TRBV29-1 to TRBJ2-3, with a tentative D call TRBD1 (5 bases). TRBJ1-5 matches the DNA end more closely, so the J call is doubtful. The specimen was brain tumor tissue. CDR3 DNA sequence: TGCAGCGTTGTGTTGGCAGGACACACAGATACGCAGCATTTT. This gives the protein CSVVLAGHTDTQHF.